This TCR beta chain was found in a study of Ad26.COV2.S vaccination and SARS-CoV-2 variants. Turning to the study itself: Donor got 5x10^10 or 1x10^11 viral particles of Ad26.COV2.S.

Study results and limitations: From the TCR breadth and depth analyses, total T cell responses may have been underestimated. Vaccinated and placebo-treated recipients had similar non-spike TCR breadth.

Documented treatment: around 19 received Ad26.COV2.S at low or high dose, single or two shots; 5 received placebo; per-sample allocation not given. Sampling was done on day 63 after the first vaccine or placebo injection. Expressing Wuhan-strain SARS-CoV-2 spike, an Ad26 vector served as the vaccine. Clones were sequenced by immunoSEQ multiplex PCR, and TCRdb holds only the in-frame ones, with some missing. This sample has 300,000 to 350,000 clones, with about 86% found just once. As to this clone: Its antigen is not identified.

J lost 4 bases, V lost 2 bases, and 4 bases had no gene match. The CDR3 sequence is 15 residues long. Germline values: CDR1 GTSNPN, CDR2 SVGIG (reference sequence). The sequencing here drew on peripheral blood, taken in a trial of Ad26.COV2.S vaccine versus placebo. The source of this sequence is a person between 18 and 59 years old who received the Ad26.COV2.S COVID-19 vaccine or a placebo. V and J are TRBV30 and TRBJ2-2, with 10 bases lining up with TRBD1. CDR3 region: CAWSPWTGGTGELFF. The CDR3 DNA reads TGTGCCTGGAGTCCTTGGACAGGGGGCACCGGGGAGCTGTTTTTT.